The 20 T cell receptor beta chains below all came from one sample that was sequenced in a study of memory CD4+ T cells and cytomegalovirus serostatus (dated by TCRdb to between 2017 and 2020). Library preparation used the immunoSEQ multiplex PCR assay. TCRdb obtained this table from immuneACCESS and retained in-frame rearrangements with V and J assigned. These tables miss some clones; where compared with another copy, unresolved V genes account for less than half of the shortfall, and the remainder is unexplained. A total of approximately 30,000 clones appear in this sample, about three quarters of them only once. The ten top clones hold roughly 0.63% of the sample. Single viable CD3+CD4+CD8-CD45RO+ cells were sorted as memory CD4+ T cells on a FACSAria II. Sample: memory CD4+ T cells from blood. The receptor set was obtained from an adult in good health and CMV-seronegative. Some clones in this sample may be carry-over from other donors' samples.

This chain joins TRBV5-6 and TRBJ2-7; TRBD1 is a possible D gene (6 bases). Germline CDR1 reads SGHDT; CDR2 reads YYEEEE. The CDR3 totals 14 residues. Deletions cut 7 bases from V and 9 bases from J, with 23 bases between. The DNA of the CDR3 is TGTGCCAGCGCAAAGACGGCGGCCCCACAGGGGCAGTACTTC. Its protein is CASAKTAAPQGQYF.

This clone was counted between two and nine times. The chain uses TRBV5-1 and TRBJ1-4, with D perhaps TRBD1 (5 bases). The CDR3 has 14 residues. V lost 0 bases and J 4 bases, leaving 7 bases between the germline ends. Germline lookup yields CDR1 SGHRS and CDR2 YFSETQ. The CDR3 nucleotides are TGCGCCAGCAGCTTGGGGACAAATAATGAAAAACTGTTTTTT. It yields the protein CASSLGTNNEKLFF. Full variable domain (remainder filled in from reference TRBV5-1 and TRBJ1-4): KAGVTQTPRYLIKTRGQQVTLSCSPISGHRSVSWYQQTPGQGLQFLFEYFSETQRNKGNFPGRFSGRQFSNSRSEMNVSTLELGDSALYLCASSLGTNNEKLFFGSGTQLSVL.

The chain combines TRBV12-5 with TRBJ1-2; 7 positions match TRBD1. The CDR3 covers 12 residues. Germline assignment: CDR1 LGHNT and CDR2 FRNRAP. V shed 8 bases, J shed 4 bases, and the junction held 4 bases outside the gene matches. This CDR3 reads CASSNRGYGYTF. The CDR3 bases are TGTGCTAGTTCGAACAGGGGCTATGGCTACACCTTC.

The CDR3 loop reads CASSGRQGRDYGYTF. CDR3 in DNA: TGTGCCAGCAGTGGCCGACAGGGAAGGGACTATGGCTACACCTTC. This chain links TRBV2 with TRBJ1-2; TRBD1 aligns across 7 bases. V lost 4 bases, J lost 3 bases, and 8 bases stayed unmatched. CDR3 length: 15 amino acids. The germline V gene encodes CDR1 SNHLY and CDR2 FYNNEI.

CDR3: CASSLVGGAYEQYF. The CDR3 nucleotides are TGTGCCAGCAGCTTAGTGGGAGGGGCCTACGAGCAGTACTTC. The chain carries TRBV11-2 and TRBJ2-7; 7 bases agree with TRBD2. With V trimmed by 1 base and J by 2 bases, 2 bases remained unmatched. CDR3 length: 14 amino acids. The germline V gene encodes CDR1 SGHAT and CDR2 FQNNGV.

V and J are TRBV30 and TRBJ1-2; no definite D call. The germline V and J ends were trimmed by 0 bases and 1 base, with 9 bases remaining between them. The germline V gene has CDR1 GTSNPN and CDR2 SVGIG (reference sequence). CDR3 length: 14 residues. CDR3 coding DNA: TGTGCCTGGAGTGTGTACAGTTTTAACTATGGCTACACCTTC. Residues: CAWSVYSFNYGYTF.

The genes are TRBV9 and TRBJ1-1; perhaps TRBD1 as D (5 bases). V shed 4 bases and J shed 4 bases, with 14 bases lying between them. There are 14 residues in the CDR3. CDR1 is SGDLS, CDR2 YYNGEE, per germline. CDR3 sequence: CASSPHGGGTEAFF. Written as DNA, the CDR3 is TGTGCCAGCAGCCCCCATGGGGGGGGCACTGAAGCTTTCTTT.

The chain's CDR3 is CSAKGNQPQHF. DNA of the CDR3: TGCAGTGCTAAAGGAAATCAGCCCCAGCATTTT. V and J are TRBV20-1 and TRBJ1-5; D ambiguous. Trimming took off 4 bases at V and 4 bases at J, with 5 bases between the two ends. The length of the CDR3 is 11 residues. Germline V gene lookup returns CDR1 DFQATT and CDR2 SNEGSKA (reference sequence).

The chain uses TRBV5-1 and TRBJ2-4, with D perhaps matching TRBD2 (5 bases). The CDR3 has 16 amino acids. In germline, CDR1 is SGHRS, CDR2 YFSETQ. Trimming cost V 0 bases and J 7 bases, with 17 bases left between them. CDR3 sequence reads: CASSLAPALGDNIQYF. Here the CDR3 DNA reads TGCGCCAGCAGCTTGGCTCCTGCCCTCGGGGATAACATTCAGTACTTC. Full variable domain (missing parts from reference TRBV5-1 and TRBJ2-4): KAGVTQTPRYLIKTRGQQVTLSCSPISGHRSVSWYQQTPGQGLQFLFEYFSETQRNKGNFPGRFSGRQFSNSRSEMNVSTLELGDSALYLCASSLAPALGDNIQYFGAGTRLSVL.

The CDR3 reads CASSSTGADSPLHF. CDR3 bases: TGTGCCAGCAGCAGTACAGGGGCGGATTCACCCCTCCACTTT. This sequence joins TRBV4-2 and TRBJ1-6; 7 bases align to TRBD1. The CDR3 spans 14 residues. V lost 5 bases to trimming and J lost 8 bases; unmatched junction nucleotides: 6. CDR1 LGHNA and CDR2 YNFKEQ come from the germline V gene.

In DNA, the CDR3 is TGCAGCGCCGAAAAAAACACTGAAGCTTTCTTT. Translation: CSAEKNTEAFF. V and J are TRBV29-1 and TRBJ1-1; no reliable D call. Germline values: CDR1 SQVTM, CDR2 ANQGSEA. The CDR3 is 11 amino acids. With 7 bases removed from V and 2 bases from J, the gap between germline ends came to 8 bases.

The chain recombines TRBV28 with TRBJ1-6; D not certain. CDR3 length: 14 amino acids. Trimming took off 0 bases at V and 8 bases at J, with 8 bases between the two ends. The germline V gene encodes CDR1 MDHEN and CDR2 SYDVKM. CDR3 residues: CASSLWGSDSPLHF. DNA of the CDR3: TGTGCCAGCAGTTTATGGGGGAGTGATTCACCCCTCCACTTT. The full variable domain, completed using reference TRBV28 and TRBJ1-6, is DVKVTQSSRYLVKRTGEKVFLECVQDMDHENMFWYRQDPGLGLRLIYFSYDVKMKEKGDIPEGYSVSREKKERFSLILESASTNQTSMYLCASSLWGSDSPLHFGNGTRLTVT.

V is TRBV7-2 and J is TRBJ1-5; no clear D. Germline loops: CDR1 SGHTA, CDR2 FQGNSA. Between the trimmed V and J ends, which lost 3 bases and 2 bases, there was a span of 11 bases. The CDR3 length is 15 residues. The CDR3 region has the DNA TGTGCCAGCAGCTTCGGGGTGTGGGGCAATCAGCCCCAGCATTTT. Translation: CASSFGVWGNQPQHF.

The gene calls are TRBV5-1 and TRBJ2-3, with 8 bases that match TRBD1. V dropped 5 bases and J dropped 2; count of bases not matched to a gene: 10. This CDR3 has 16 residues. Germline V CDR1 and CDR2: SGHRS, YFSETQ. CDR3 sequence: CASSSRQGKNTDTQYF. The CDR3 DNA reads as TGCGCCAGCAGTTCACGACAGGGGAAGAACACAGATACGCAGTATTTT.

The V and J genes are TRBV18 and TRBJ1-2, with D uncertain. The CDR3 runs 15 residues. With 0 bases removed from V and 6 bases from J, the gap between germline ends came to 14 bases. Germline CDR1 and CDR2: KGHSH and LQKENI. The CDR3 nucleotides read TGTGCCAGCTCACCACCGCATGGGCAAGGGCATGGCTACACCTTC. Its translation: CASSPPHGQGHGYTF. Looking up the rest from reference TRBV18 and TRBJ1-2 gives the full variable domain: NAGVMQNPRHLVRRRGQEARLRCSPMKGHSHVYWYRQLPEEGLKFMVYLQKENIIDESGMPKERFSAEFPKEGPSILRIQQVVRGDSAAYFCASSPPHGQGHGYTFGSGTRLTVV.

In DNA, the CDR3 is TGTGCCAGCAGCTTGGGGAGGGAGCGAATCAGTGGCCAGCATTTT. This translates into CASSLGRERISGQHF. The chain employs TRBV7-9 and TRBJ1-5; D not resolved. Per germline, CDR1 SEHNR and CDR2 FQNEAQ (reference sequence). Trimming removed 3 bases from V and 12 bases from J, with 21 bases in between. The CDR3 extends over 15 amino acids. Supplemented by reference TRBV7-9 and TRBJ1-5, the full variable domain reads DTGVSQNPRHKITKRGQNVTFRCDPISEHNRLYWYRQTLGQGPEFLTYFQNEAQLEKSRLLSDRFSAERPKGSFSTLEIQRTEQGDSAMYLCASSLGRERISGQHFGDGTRLSIL.

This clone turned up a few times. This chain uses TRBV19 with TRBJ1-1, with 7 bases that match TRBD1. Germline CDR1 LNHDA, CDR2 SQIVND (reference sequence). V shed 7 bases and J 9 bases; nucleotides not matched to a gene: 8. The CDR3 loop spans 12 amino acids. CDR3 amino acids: CASMTQGFKAFF. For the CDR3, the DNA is TGTGCCAGTATGACACAGGGGTTTAAAGCTTTCTTT.

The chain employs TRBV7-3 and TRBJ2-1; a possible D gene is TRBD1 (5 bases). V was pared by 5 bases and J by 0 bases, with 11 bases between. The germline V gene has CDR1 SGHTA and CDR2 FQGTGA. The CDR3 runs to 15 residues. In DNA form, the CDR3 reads TGTGCCAGCAGCGAACAGGCGAGCTCCTACAATGAGCAGTTCTTC. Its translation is CASSEQASSYNEQFF.

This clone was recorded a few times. CDR3 region: CASSTGVNTEAFF. CDR3 bases: TGTGCCAGCTCAACAGGGGTGAACACTGAAGCTTTCTTT. The V gene is TRBV18, the J gene TRBJ1-1; 7 bases fit TRBD1. Germline assignment: CDR1 KGHSH and CDR2 LQKENI. J gave up 0 bases and V 5 bases, and 0 bases lay outside the gene matches. The CDR3 spans 13 residues.

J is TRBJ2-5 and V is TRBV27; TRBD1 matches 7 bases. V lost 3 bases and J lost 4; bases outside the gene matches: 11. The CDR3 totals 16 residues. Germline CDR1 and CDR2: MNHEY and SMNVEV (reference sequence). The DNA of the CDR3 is TGTGCCAGCAGTTTGAAGGGGGCCGGACGTCTAGAGACCCAGTACTTC. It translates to CASSLKGAGRLETQYF.